This TCR beta chain was observed in a study of blood T cell repertoires in COVID-19 (dated by TCRdb to 2020 to 2021). Notes on the research overall: Samples from collaborators originated in the United States, Italy and Spain and spanned both the acute and convalescent phases of COVID-19. The prospective study material was composed of cDNA or gDNA derived from T cells, B-cell-depleted T cells, or PBMCs. Deeply sampled blood TCRbeta repertoires from subjects exposed to, actively infected with, or recovered from COVID-19 were included in the dataset. The repertoires were released in a freely available public database meant as a resource for research on the immune response to SARS-CoV-2. The samples were drawn from the first 160 participants of the ongoing ImmuneRACE study and from some 1,300 subjects provided by 6 global collaborators. Sample metadata almost always included a de-identified subject ID, COVID-19 status, age in years and sex. HLA class I and class II types, where available, came from metadata supplied by the sample provider rather than from assay-based typing. The study at large found these results: The amount of clinical and demographic metadata varied by source and participant and was provided uncurated.

For this clone: The target of this receptor is not known. No qualities accompany the bases; no much larger clone lies one base away.

TCRbeta CDR3 regions were amplified from genomic DNA using the immunoSEQ Assay, a bias-controlled multiplex PCR. For the original study's pipeline: The number of nucleated cells in each sample was estimated from the amplification of reference gene primers within the assay. Sequence reads were collapsed and filtered to measure the absolute abundance of every unique TCRbeta CDR3 rearrangement. Productive Simpson clonality was computed per sample as the square root of Simpson's diversity index over productive rearrangements. TCRdb holds this immuneACCESS table with in-frame rearrangements only. Some clones are missing; in checked studies, unresolved V genes explain under half, and the rest has no known cause. Clone size and the V and J calls come from that table; the DNA yielded D and trimming. Present in this sample are roughly 150,000 clones, about 84% of which were seen just once. Jointly, the top ten make up 6% of the sample.

In the prospective study, participants were about 18 to 95 years old, resided in 20 to 30 geographic areas of the United States, and were enrolled through a virtual design. To assign participants to cohorts, the prospective study relied on clinical history that participants themselves reported in a screening survey and a study questionnaire. For ImmuneRACE Cohort 3, a participant was defined as recovered based on two consecutive negative NP/OP PCR tests, clearance by a healthcare professional, or resolution of symptoms. Each participant in the prospective study had whole blood, serum and a nasopharyngeal or oropharyngeal swab collected by mobile phlebotomists. Prospective study participants could optionally give additional blood draws and questionnaires over a 2-month period. Blood samples from the prospective study were shipped frozen or at room temperature prior to DNA extraction. The V end loses 0 bases and the J end loses 5 bases, and a stretch of 5 bases separates them. Via the germline V gene, CDR1 is SGDLS and CDR2 YYNGEE. The CDR3 covers 12 residues, taking in both the cysteine and the phenylalanine. The sequence is cut down to CDR3 DNA, 36 bases in frame from base 1.

The sequence joins TRBV9 to TRBJ1-2; there is no confident call for the D gene. What was sequenced was PBMCs or T cells enriched from blood (not recorded which). This clonotype was sampled from a middle-aged man who had recovered from COVID-19. The nucleotide sequence is given as TGTGCCAGCAGCGTAGGTAGTTATGGCTACACCTTC. This encodes CASSVGSYGYTF.